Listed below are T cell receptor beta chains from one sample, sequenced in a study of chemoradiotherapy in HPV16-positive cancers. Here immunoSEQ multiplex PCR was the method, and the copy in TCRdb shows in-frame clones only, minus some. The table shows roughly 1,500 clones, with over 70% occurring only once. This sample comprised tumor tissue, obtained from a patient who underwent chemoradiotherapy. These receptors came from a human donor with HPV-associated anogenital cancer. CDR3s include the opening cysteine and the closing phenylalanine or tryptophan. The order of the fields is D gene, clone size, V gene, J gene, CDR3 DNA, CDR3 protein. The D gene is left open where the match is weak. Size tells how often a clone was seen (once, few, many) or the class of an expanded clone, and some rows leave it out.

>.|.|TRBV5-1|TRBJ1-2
TGCGCCAGCAGCTTGGCCACGGGGGGGAGTTATGGCTACACCTTC
CASSLATGGSYGYTF
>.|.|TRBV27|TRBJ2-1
TGTGCCAGCAGTTTATCCGGGGTTTCGCATGAGCAGTTCTTC
CASSLSGVSHEQFF
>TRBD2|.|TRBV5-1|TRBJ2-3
TGCGCCAGCAGCTTGGGACTAGCGGGGGCGTACACAGATACGCAGTATTTT
CASSLGLAGAYTDTQYF
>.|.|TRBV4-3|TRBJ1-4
TGCGCCAGCAGCCAAGCTTTGTACGGGGAAGGAGAAAAACTGTTTTTT
CASSQALYGEGEKLFF
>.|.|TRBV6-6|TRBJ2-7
TGTGCCAGCAGTTGGGAATACGAGCAGTACTTC
CASSWEYEQYF
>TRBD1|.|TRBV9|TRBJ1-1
TGTGCCAGCAGCGACGGACAGGCCCCGGGGACTGAAGCTTTCTTT
CASSDGQAPGTEAFF
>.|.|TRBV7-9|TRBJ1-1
TGTGCCAGCAGCTCCATGGGAGGGTACACTGAAGCTTTCTTT
CASSSMGGYTEAFF
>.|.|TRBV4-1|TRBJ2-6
TGCGCCAGCAGCCAGGGAGGTCGGGGGGGGGCCAACGTCCTGACTTTC
CASSQGGRGGANVLTF
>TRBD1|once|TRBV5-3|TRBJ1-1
TGTGCCAGAAGCTGGAAGGGACAGGGGGCGGGCGCTGAAGCTTTCTTT
CARSWKGQGAGAEAFF
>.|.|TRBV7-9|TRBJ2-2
TGTGCCAGCAGCCCGCCGGCTTACACCGGGGAGCTGTTTTTT
CASSPPAYTGELFF
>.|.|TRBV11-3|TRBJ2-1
TGTGCCAGCAGCTTAGTTGGGACGGATGAGCAGTTCTTC
CASSLVGTDEQFF
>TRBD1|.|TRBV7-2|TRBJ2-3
TGTGCCAGCAGCTTCTGGGGACAGGGAACAGATACGCAGTATTTT
CASSFWGQGTDTQYF
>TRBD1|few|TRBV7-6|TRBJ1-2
TGTGCCAGCAGCTTAGGGACAGGGGGCGCTAACTATGGCTACACCTTC
CASSLGTGGANYGYTF
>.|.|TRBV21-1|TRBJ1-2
TGTGCCAGCAGCAAACAACAGCCCTATGGCTACACCTTC
CASSKQQPYGYTF
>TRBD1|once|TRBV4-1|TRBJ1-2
TGCGCCAGCAGCCCATGGGTCAAGGGACAGGGGGCAAATGGCTACACCTTC
CASSPWVKGQGANGYTF